This T cell receptor (beta chain) appears in the sequencing data of a study of blood T cells in healthy people across ages. General study points: Age showed a roughly linear inverse relationship with TCR beta diversity per million T cells. Long-lived and aged donors differed, with more naive CD4+ cells and higher diversity in the long-lived.

Extraction yielded at least 6 micrograms of total RNA per sample. A sample-barcoded 5' primer and a J-beta primer mix were used in a second PCR of roughly 6 to 11 cycles. Researchers report that a template-switch adaptor with 12 random nucleotides tagged each cDNA molecule. TCRdb passed the 5' RACE reads through MiXCR, listing each CDR3 protein once. The sample has about 830,000 distinct CDR3 sequences, roughly 60% seen once; the top ten hold roughly a quarter. Germline V gene sequence: CDR1 MDHEN, CDR2 SYDVKM. The CDR3 totals 14 residues. Germline trimming cut 8 bases from V and 7 bases from J; bases unmatched to any gene: 13. Comments on this clonotype: Its antigen is not known.

V usage is TRBV28 and J usage is TRBJ2-7, with 8 bases that match TRBD1. The sequencing sample was made of blood. This TCR derives from a man aged 25-45 years in good health. This CDR3 is CASGHRDRGGEQYF. CDR3 DNA sequence: TGTGCCAGCGGCCACCGAGACAGGGGTGGTGAGCAGTACTTC.